This TCR beta chain came from a study of blood T cell repertoires in COVID-19. Deletions cut 2 bases from V and 0 bases from J, with 5 bases between. The germline CDR1 and CDR2 sequences are LNHNV and YYDKDF (reference sequence). This CDR3 spans 14 amino acids. Assay: immunoSEQ multiplex PCR; the TCRdb copy retains only in-frame clones and omits some. This sample has over 250,000 clones; 85% to 90% occur once, and the top ten carry less than 15%. The chain employs TRBV15 and TRBJ2-1; the D is unclear. The sequenced material came from peripheral blood. This TCR came from a human donor in a cohort sampled during active COVID-19. The CDR3 protein is CATSRISSYNEQFF. Written as DNA, the CDR3 is TGTGCCACCAGCAGAATCAGCTCCTACAATGAGCAGTTCTTC.